Listed here are 28 T cell receptor beta chains from one sample, sequenced in a study of blood T cell repertoires in COVID-19. Profiling relied on immunoSEQ multiplex PCR, and the TCRdb table lists in-frame clones only, not all of them. The data contain around 140,000 clones, roughly 80% of them seen just once; the ten biggest clones take up 4.5% to 5.5%. The specimen sequenced was peripheral blood. Every receptor here comes from a human donor in a cohort sampled during active COVID-19.

This clone came up once. The chain has TRBV6-5 and TRBJ2-6; a possible D gene is TRBD2 (5 bases). The ends were cut back, 7 bases at V and 4 bases at J, with 14 bases in the middle. CDR3 length equals 15 residues. Germline lookup yields CDR1 MNHEY and CDR2 SVGAGI. CDR3 nucleotides: TGTGCCAGCACTACCAGATGGGAGGGGGCCAACGTCCTGACTTTC. This translates into CASTTRWEGANVLTF.

The rearrangement links TRBV10-3 to TRBJ1-2, with D uncertain. CDR1 and CDR2 (germline): ENHRY, SYGVKD. The CDR3 covers 13 residues. V was cut by 0 bases and J by 8 bases, with 10 bases left in between. The CDR3, as DNA: TGTGCCATCAGTGAGTCGCAGGTAGTGGGCTACACCTTC. Encoded protein: CAISESQVVGYTF.

This clone was seen only a few times. This chain joins TRBV28 and TRBJ1-2; 10 nucleotides agree with TRBD1. V shed 8 bases, J shed 2 bases, and the junction held 5 bases outside the gene matches. Germline assignment: CDR1 MDHEN and CDR2 SYDVKM. The CDR3 has 14 amino acids. The CDR3 bases are TGTGCCAGCCTAAAGACAGGGGGCAACTATGGCTACACCTTC. It codes for CASLKTGGNYGYTF.

V is TRBV13 and J is TRBJ2-1; D is possibly TRBD2 (6 bases). Germline CDR1 and CDR2: PRHDT and FYEKMQ (reference sequence). The V and J ends lost 0 bases and 2 bases respectively, with 8 bases between them. The CDR3 spans 15 residues. CDR3 nucleotides: TGTGCCAGCAGCTTAGGACCGGGAGCCTACAATGAGCAGTTCTTC. Translation gives CASSLGPGAYNEQFF.

The CDR3 DNA reads TGTGCCAGGGGGACAGGGGACACCGGGGAGCTGTTTTTT. This codes for CARGTGDTGELFF. The gene calls are TRBV7-9 and TRBJ2-2, with TRBD1 matching over 10 bases. This CDR3 region has 13 residues. CDR1 and CDR2 (germline): SEHNR, FQNEAQ (reference sequence). V dropped 9 bases and J dropped 3; count of bases not matched to a gene: 1.

This chain links TRBV6-5 with TRBJ1-5, with D perhaps TRBD1 (6 bases). V dropped 4 bases and J dropped 4 bases, with 14 bases sitting between them. The CDR3 loop spans 15 amino acids. The germline gives CDR1 MNHEY, CDR2 SVGAGI. For the CDR3, the DNA is TGTGCCAGCAGTTTTCGGACAGAAGAGAATCAGCCCCAGCATTTT. Translated, it gives CASSFRTEENQPQHF.

This chain uses TRBV9 with TRBJ2-1; D may be TRBD2 (6 bases). CDR3 size: 15 residues. Between the trimmed V and J ends, which lost 6 bases and 1 base, there was a span of 14 bases. Germline lookup yields CDR1 SGDLS and CDR2 YYNGEE. CDR3 in amino acids: CASNPTGESYNEQFF. CDR3 nucleotide sequence: TGTGCCAGCAACCCGACGGGAGAATCCTACAATGAGCAGTTCTTC. The variable domain in full, completed from reference TRBV9 and TRBJ2-1, reads DSGVTQTPKHLITATGQRVTLRCSPRSGDLSVYWYQQSLDQGLQFLIQYYNGEERAKGNILERFSAQQFPDLHSELNLSSLELGDSALYFCASNPTGESYNEQFFGPGTRLTVL.

The chain recombines TRBV10-3 with TRBJ1-5; no clear D gene. Trimming removed 3 bases from V and 1 base from J, with 7 bases in between. The CDR3 has 14 residues. Germline CDR1 reads ENHRY; CDR2 reads SYGVKD. The CDR3 DNA follows: TGTGCCATCAGTGAACAGACGAGCAATCAGCCCCAGCATTTT. Its translation is CAISEQTSNQPQHF.

The J gene is TRBJ1-2, the V gene TRBV15; D uncertain. Germline V gene sequence: CDR1 LNHNV, CDR2 YYDKDF (reference sequence). Trimming took off 0 bases at V and 8 bases at J, with 10 bases between the two ends. The length of the CDR3 is 13 residues. DNA for the CDR3: TGTGCCACCAGCAGAGATCAAGTCGGGGGCTACACCTTC. Translation gives CATSRDQVGGYTF.

The chain combines TRBV6-5 with TRBJ2-1, with 9 bases fitting TRBD2. Germline V gene data show CDR1 as MNHEY and CDR2 as SVGAGI. The CDR3 consists of 15 residues. Trimming at V came to 5 bases and at J to 5 bases, leaving 7 bases not matched to a gene. The CDR3 loop is CASSHIAGVDNEQFF. In DNA form, the CDR3 reads TGTGCCAGCAGTCATATAGCGGGGGTCGACAATGAGCAGTTCTTC.

The J gene is TRBJ1-3, the V gene TRBV5-4, with TRBD1 matching over 11 bases. V trimming: 0 bases; J trimming: 4 bases; junction bases outside the gene matches: 6. This CDR3 has 17 residues. Germline V gene data show CDR1 as SGHNT and CDR2 as YYREEE (reference sequence). CDR3 region: CASSLGGTGGAGNTIYF. Written as DNA, the CDR3 is TGTGCCAGCAGCTTGGGAGGGACAGGGGGTGCCGGAAACACCATATATTTT.

In nucleotides, the CDR3 is TGTGCCAGCAGTGAGGCCCCGGGACAGGGCAGGGACACTGAAGCTTTCTTT. This encodes CASSEAPGQGRDTEAFF. The chain has TRBV6-4 and TRBJ1-1; 9 bases align to TRBD1. Germline CDR1 is MRHNA and CDR2 is SNTAGT. With V trimmed by 3 bases and J by 3 bases, 11 bases remained unmatched. This CDR3 is 17 amino acids long.

This clone was counted once. The V and J genes are TRBV28 and TRBJ1-4; 9 bases map to TRBD1. Germline loops: CDR1 MDHEN, CDR2 SYDVKM. This CDR3 is 15 amino acids long. J was trimmed by 6 bases and V by 2 bases; bases with no gene match: 4. The CDR3 sequence: CASSLPTGGDEKLFF. For the CDR3, the DNA is TGTGCCAGCAGTTTACCAACAGGGGGCGATGAAAAACTGTTTTTT.

Only a few counts were recorded for this clone. This chain uses TRBV9 with TRBJ2-7; weak D call: TRBD2 (5 bases). The germline V gene has CDR1 SGDLS and CDR2 YYNGEE. The CDR3 length is 15 residues. Deletions cut 0 bases from V and 0 bases from J, with 10 bases between. DNA for the CDR3: TGTGCCAGCAGCGTAGTGGAGGAGAGCTCCTACGAGCAGTACTTC. It codes for CASSVVEESSYEQYF. The entire variable domain, with the rest obtained from reference TRBV9 and TRBJ2-7, is as follows: DSGVTQTPKHLITATGQRVTLRCSPRSGDLSVYWYQQSLDQGLQFLIQYYNGEERAKGNILERFSAQQFPDLHSELNLSSLELGDSALYFCASSVVEESSYEQYFGPGTRLTVT.

The V call is TRBV10-3, the J call TRBJ2-2, with D unclear. V was cut by 0 bases and J by 8 bases, with 10 bases left in between. Germline V gene lookup returns CDR1 ENHRY and CDR2 SYGVKD. This CDR3 region has 14 residues. CDR3 loop: CAISESVASGELFF. CDR3 in DNA: TGTGCCATCAGTGAGTCGGTAGCATCTGGGGAGCTGTTTTTT.

CDR3 sequence (DNA): TGTGCCAGCAGCCAAATGGGACAGGGGGATGGCTACACCTTC. This codes for CASSQMGQGDGYTF. The chain joins TRBV27 to TRBJ1-2, with 11 bases aligning to TRBD1. The V and J ends lost 6 bases and 6 bases, in that order; junction bases with no gene match: 6. The CDR3 length is 14 residues. CDR1 and CDR2 from the germline V gene are MNHEY and SMNVEV (reference sequence).

This clone was counted between two and nine times. One end of the junction is discordant with germline, which a read error may explain. The rearrangement links TRBV7-7 to TRBJ1-1; TRBD1 aligns across 7 bases. Germline-derived CDR1 and CDR2 are SSHAT and FNYEAQ (reference sequence). This CDR3 spans 15 amino acids. As DNA, the CDR3 is TGTGCTAGCAGCTTAGCGCAGGGGGAGAACACTGAAGCTTTCTTT. Protein sequence: CASSLAQGENTEAFF.

This chain connects TRBV19 to TRBJ2-1; TRBD2 aligns across 14 bases. This CDR3 is built from 18 residues. The germline CDR1 and CDR2 sequences are LNHDA and SQIVND (reference sequence). V lost 5 bases and J lost 6; bases outside the gene matches: 12. In nucleotides, the CDR3 is TGTGCCAGTAGTCCCCGTCGGACTAGCGGGAGGCTAAGCAATGAGCAGTTCTTC. This translates into CASSPRRTSGRLSNEQFF.

V and J are TRBV24-1 and TRBJ2-3; 11 bases line up with TRBD2. Trimming took 5 bases from V and 0 from J; bases not matched to a gene: 6. Germline V gives CDR1 KGHDR, CDR2 SFDVKD. The CDR3 spans 17 residues. Here the CDR3 DNA reads TGTGCCACCAGTGGTACTAGCGGGGGCTCTAGCACAGATACGCAGTATTTT. This codes for CATSGTSGGSSTDTQYF.

The chain is built from TRBV28 and TRBJ1-6; 8 bases map to TRBD1. Trimming removed 7 bases from V and 7 bases from J; junction bases left unmatched: 6. This CDR3 spans 14 amino acids. Germline CDR1 MDHEN, CDR2 SYDVKM. The DNA for the CDR3 is TGTGCCAGCACCCTGGACAGGGTCAATTCACCCCTCCACTTT. Translated: CASTLDRVNSPLHF.

This chain connects TRBV14 to TRBJ1-4, with TRBD1 matching over 9 bases. Trimming took 2 bases from V and 6 from J; bases not matched to a gene: 7. The CDR3 sequence is 16 residues long. The germline gives CDR1 SGHDN, CDR2 FVKESK. The CDR3, as DNA: TGTGCCAGCAGCCAACGATCCGGGACAGGGTATGAAAAACTGTTTTTT. Translated: CASSQRSGTGYEKLFF.

J is TRBJ2-7 and V is TRBV4-2, with TRBD2 identical over 7 bases. This CDR3 has 18 residues. J lost 2 bases, V lost 0 bases, and 13 bases had no gene match. The germline gives CDR1 LGHNA, CDR2 YNFKEQ. The CDR3 sequence: CASSQDHPGGLGTYEQYF. Written as DNA, the CDR3 is TGTGCCAGCAGCCAAGACCATCCCGGTGGACTAGGTACCTACGAGCAGTACTTC.

This sequence joins TRBV28 and TRBJ2-7; D may be TRBD1 (6 bases). This CDR3 is 15 amino acids long. V was clipped by 0 bases and J by 3 bases, with 12 bases between them. Per germline, CDR1 MDHEN and CDR2 SYDVKM. CDR3 sequence (DNA): TGTGCCAGCAGTTTATGGGGGAACAGGGACTACGAGCAGTACTTC. It yields the protein CASSLWGNRDYEQYF.

The chain uses TRBV9 and TRBJ2-3; possible D gene TRBD1, 6 bases. The V gene lost 5 bases and the J gene lost 6 bases, with 10 bases spanning the gap. The CDR3 sequence is 12 residues long. The germline V gene encodes CDR1 SGDLS and CDR2 YYNGEE. The CDR3 reads CASSLQGDTQYF. In nucleotides, the CDR3 is TGTGCCAGCAGTCTTCAGGGGGATACGCAGTATTTT.

The chain links TRBV3-1 (or the pseudogene TRBV3-2) to TRBJ2-7, with D possibly matching TRBD1 (5 bases). The CDR3 runs to 14 residues. The germline V gene has CDR1 LGHDT and CDR2 YNNKEL (reference sequence). V gave up 1 base and J gave up 3 bases, with 10 bases separating them. Written as DNA, the CDR3 is TGTGCCAGCAGCCAAGGTCCAGGGCTCTACGAGCAGTACGTC. Translated: CASSQGPGLYEQYV.

The V and J genes are TRBV28 and TRBJ1-6; D not certain. Trimming removed 6 bases from V and 10 bases from J, with 25 bases in between. In germline, CDR1 is MDHEN, CDR2 SYDVKM. The CDR3 length is 17 residues. The CDR3 loop reads CASRVQFSNRVRSPLHF. In DNA, the CDR3 is TGTGCCAGCAGAGTTCAATTCTCAAACAGAGTAAGGTCACCCCTCCACTTT. Full variable domain (remainder filled in from reference TRBV28 and TRBJ1-6): DVKVTQSSRYLVKRTGEKVFLECVQDMDHENMFWYRQDPGLGLRLIYFSYDVKMKEKGDIPEGYSVSREKKERFSLILESASTNQTSMYLCASRVQFSNRVRSPLHFGNGTRLTVT.

V is TRBV9 and J is TRBJ2-1; D is perhaps TRBD2 (6 bases). The ends were cut back, 2 bases at V and 7 bases at J, with 13 bases in the middle. CDR3 size: 14 residues. Germline CDR1 and CDR2: SGDLS and YYNGEE. CDR3 DNA sequence: TGTGCCAGCAGCGTCGGGGGTAGCGGAAATGAGCAGTTCTTC. Amino acids: CASSVGGSGNEQFF.

Points on this clone: An end of the junction differs from the germline gene, which may be a read error. V gene TRBV7-7 combines with J gene TRBJ2-1; 7 bases agree with TRBD2. The CDR3 contains 15 residues. Germline CDR1 and CDR2: SSHAT and FNYEAQ (reference sequence). CDR3 sequence: CASSLVSGPGSEQFF. CDR3 nucleotide sequence: TGTGCTAGCAGCTTAGTTAGCGGGCCCGGTAGTGAGCAGTTCTTC.